One sample yielded the 15 T cell receptor beta chains listed below, sequenced in a study of blood T cell repertoires in COVID-19. Only in-frame clones appear in the TCRdb table, and some are missing; sequencing was by immunoSEQ multiplex PCR. The sample lists about 41,000 clones, around 90% seen once, with 3.5% to 5.5% in the top ten. Sequencing input: peripheral blood. All receptors come from a man aged 55 to 69 with acute or convalescent COVID-19.

This chain joins TRBV18 and TRBJ1-1, with D perhaps TRBD1 (5 bases). Looked up from germline, CDR1 is KGHSH and CDR2 is LQKENI. V lost 4 bases and J 7 bases, leaving 13 bases between the germline ends. The CDR3 runs to 13 residues. The CDR3 nucleotides read TGTGCCAGCTCACTAGGGGTCTGGGATGAAGCTTTCTTT. This encodes CASSLGVWDEAFF.

This rearrangement joins TRBV11-3 to TRBJ2-7; TRBD1 might be the D (5 bases). The CDR3 has 13 amino acids. V dropped 5 bases and J dropped 5 bases, with 13 bases sitting between them. Germline CDR1 SGHNT, CDR2 YENEEA. The CDR3 is CASSGDRGHEQYF. The CDR3 DNA reads TGTGCCAGCAGCGGAGATAGGGGTCACGAGCAGTACTTC.

This sequence joins TRBV3-1 (or the pseudogene TRBV3-2) and TRBJ1-1, with D hard to call. This CDR3 has 18 amino acids. The germline V gene has CDR1 LGHDT and CDR2 YNNKEL (reference sequence). The V end was cut by 4 bases, the J end by 2 bases, with 23 bases between. The CDR3 DNA sequence: TGTGCCAGCAGCCTACGATCCTCTAGGGATTCGGGAAACACTGAAGCTTTCTTT. This encodes CASSLRSSRDSGNTEAFF.

As for this clone: A read error may produce the germline difference seen at one junction end. The rearrangement uses TRBV19 and TRBJ1-2; D call uncertain. The CDR3 is 13 amino acids. CDR1 and CDR2 (germline): LNHDA, SQIVND (reference sequence). This chain's CDR3 is CASSIGPAYGYTF. CDR3 nucleotides: TGTGCCAGTAGCATAGGGCCCGCTTATGGCTACACCTTC.

The chain carries TRBV2 and TRBJ2-1, with D perhaps matching TRBD2 (6 bases). Per the germline V gene, CDR1 is SNHLY and CDR2 is FYNNEI. This CDR3 region has 12 residues. With 3 bases removed from V and 9 bases from J, the gap between germline ends came to 9 bases. The CDR3 nucleotides are TGTGCCAGCAGTGATCCTAGCGTTGAGCAGTTCTTC. The encoded protein is CASSDPSVEQFF.

The genes are TRBV4-3 and TRBJ2-1; the D is unclear. In germline, CDR1 is LGHNA, CDR2 YSLEER. V lost 1 base and J lost 0, with 7 bases in between. The CDR3 extends over 15 amino acids. CDR3 bases: TGCGCCAGCAGCCAAGGACTCAGCTCCTACAATGAGCAGTTCTTC. The encoded protein is CASSQGLSSYNEQFF.

The chain links TRBV5-1 to TRBJ2-7, with TRBD2 matching over 11 bases. J lost 4 bases, V lost 2 bases, and 2 bases had no gene match. Germline loops: CDR1 SGHRS, CDR2 YFSETQ. The CDR3 sequence is 14 residues long. The CDR3: CASSFGTSGYEQYF. CDR3 bases: TGCGCCAGCAGCTTCGGGACTAGCGGTTACGAGCAGTACTTC.

The V gene is TRBV10-1, the J gene TRBJ1-1, with D unclear. Trimming took off 3 bases at V and 5 bases at J, with 13 bases between the two ends. The germline V gene encodes CDR1 WNHNN and CDR2 SYGVQD (reference sequence). This CDR3 has 14 residues. CDR3 sequence: CASSEPGKGTEAFF. Written as DNA, the CDR3 is TGCGCCAGCAGTGAACCGGGAAAAGGGACTGAAGCTTTCTTT.

The genes are TRBV6-5 and TRBJ1-1; TRBD1 might be the D (5 bases). Trimming shortened V by 2 bases and J by 9 bases, and 16 bases separated the two germline ends. The CDR3 is made up of 14 amino acids. Germline lookup yields CDR1 MNHEY and CDR2 SVGAGI. The CDR3 spells CASSYAQGAFQAFF. The CDR3 bases are TGTGCCAGCAGTTACGCGCAGGGTGCTTTTCAAGCTTTCTTT.

The chain joins TRBV19 to TRBJ2-7, with D possibly being TRBD1 (5 bases). V gave up 7 bases and J gave up 7 bases, with 14 bases separating them. The CDR3 contains 12 residues. Germline V CDR1 and CDR2: LNHDA, SQIVND (reference sequence). The CDR3 loop reads CASISDRREQYF. The CDR3 DNA sequence: TGTGCCAGTATTTCTGACAGAAGGGAGCAGTACTTC.

This chain links TRBV7-9 with TRBJ1-5, with 8 bases identical to TRBD1. V shed 8 bases and J 6 bases; nucleotides not matched to a gene: 3. Germline CDR1 reads SEHNR; CDR2 reads FQNEAQ (reference sequence). The CDR3 sequence is 12 residues long. The CDR3 DNA follows: TGTGCCAGCGACAGGGGAAGTCAGCCCCAGCATTTT. Translating it yields CASDRGSQPQHF.

The chain has TRBV7-9 and TRBJ1-1, with D tentatively TRBD1 (5 bases). Germline assignment: CDR1 SEHNR and CDR2 FQNEAQ (reference sequence). This CDR3 has 15 amino acids. V was cut by 5 bases and J by 1 base, with 14 bases left in between. Written as DNA, the CDR3 is TGTGCCAGCAGCCCCCGCGGCAGGGCGAACACTGAAGCTTTCTTT. It encodes CASSPRGRANTEAFF.

V usage is TRBV7-9 and J usage is TRBJ1-3, with TRBD1 matching 7 bases. The CDR3 is 15 amino acids. Germline values: CDR1 SEHNR, CDR2 FQNEAQ (reference sequence). With 5 bases clipped from V and 3 bases from J, the junction kept 7 bases outside the gene matches. The CDR3 reads CASSLLGQVGNTIYF. DNA of the CDR3: TGTGCCAGCAGCCTACTAGGACAGGTTGGAAACACCATATATTTT.

The chain combines TRBV7-2 with TRBJ2-5; 9 bases are a match to TRBD1. Trimming cost V 4 bases and J 5 bases; bases outside gene matches: 5. The CDR3 extends over 14 amino acids. From germline, CDR1 is SGHTA and CDR2 FQGNSA. The chain's CDR3 is CASSWTGVGETQYF. CDR3 sequence (DNA): TGTGCCAGCAGCTGGACAGGGGTGGGGGAGACCCAGTACTTC.

The rearrangement joins TRBV7-9 to TRBJ1-6, with 10 bases identical to TRBD1. With 4 bases clipped from V and 8 bases from J, the junction kept 11 bases outside the gene matches. There are 17 residues in the CDR3. The germline V gene encodes CDR1 SEHNR and CDR2 FQNEAQ (reference sequence). The CDR3: CASSSPPGQGIDSPLHF. As DNA, the CDR3 is TGTGCCAGCAGCTCGCCCCCGGGACAGGGGATCGATTCACCCCTCCACTTT.